The source of this TCR beta chain is a study of blood T cell repertoires in COVID-19. Study-wide context: Researchers got acute and convalescent COVID-19 samples from the United States, Italy and Spain.

The CDR3 consists of 14 residues. CDR1 and CDR2 from the germline V gene are SGHNT and YENEEA. V was pared by 3 bases and J by 4 bases, with 9 bases between. In the authors' methods: Estimates of nucleated cell counts were drawn from the amplification of reference gene primers. TCRdb keeps only in-frame clones here, not all; method: immunoSEQ multiplex PCR. That table supplies the V and J calls and clone size; D and trimming were determined from the DNA. The sample shows about 200,000 clones, around 85% of them seen only once. The chain carries TRBV11-3 and TRBJ2-2; a weak D match, TRBD2 (5 bases). Input material: PBMCs or T cells enriched from blood (not recorded which). The clonotype comes from a middle-aged woman with acute COVID-19. DNA for the CDR3: TGTGCCAGCAGCTTTACTGGAGGCACCGGGGAGCTGTTTTTT. The encoded protein is CASSFTGGTGELFF.